One sample yielded the 18 T cell receptor beta chains listed below, sequenced in a study of control samples from healthy donors and cancer patients. Using immunoSEQ multiplex PCR, the repertoire was profiled, and TCRdb retains in-frame clones only, with some absent. The sample has under 130,000 clones; 85% to 90% are singletons. Material for sequencing was PBMCs. Every receptor here comes from a man aged 60 to 75 with lung cancer.

This clone came up once. The chain is built from TRBV5-6 and TRBJ2-7; 12 bases are shared with TRBD1. The CDR3 is 19 amino acids. V dropped 3 bases and J dropped 7; count of bases not matched to a gene: 20. Germline V lookup: CDR1 SGHDT, CDR2 YYEEEE. The CDR3 DNA is TGTGCCAGCAGCTCACCGGGACAGGGGGCCGGAAGTTTAATAGGGGAGCAGTACTTC. This gives the protein CASSSPGQGAGSLIGEQYF.

The chain carries TRBV6-5 and TRBJ2-7, with a tentative D call TRBD1 (6 bases). Germline V gene sequence: CDR1 MNHEY, CDR2 SVGAGI. The germline V and J ends were trimmed by 6 bases and 3 bases, with 9 bases remaining between them. The CDR3 consists of 12 residues. This chain's CDR3 is CASRKGGYEQYF. CDR3 sequence (DNA): TGTGCCAGCAGAAAAGGGGGCTACGAGCAGTACTTC.

This clone was recorded once. J is TRBJ2-2 and V is TRBV29-1; a weak D match, TRBD1 (6 bases). Trimming took off 7 bases at V and 4 bases at J, with 13 bases between the two ends. CDR3 length equals 13 residues. Germline values: CDR1 SQVTM, CDR2 ANQGSEA. As DNA, the CDR3 is TGCAGCGCCCGGGACACACTCACCGGGGAGCTGTTTTTT. Protein sequence: CSARDTLTGELFF.

J is TRBJ2-3 and V is TRBV5-1, with TRBD1 matching 10 bases. The CDR3 runs 15 residues. V trimming: 4 bases; J trimming: 2 bases; junction bases outside the gene matches: 4. Per germline, CDR1 SGHRS and CDR2 YFSETQ. CDR3 coding DNA: TGCGCCAGCAGCGCAGACAGGGGGCTCACAGATACGCAGTATTTT. Protein product: CASSADRGLTDTQYF.

J is TRBJ1-1 and V is TRBV27; D is unresolved. CDR1 is MNHEY, CDR2 SMNVEV, per germline (reference sequence). V dropped 8 bases and J dropped 1 base, with 11 bases sitting between them. The CDR3 sequence is 13 residues long. CDR3 amino acids: CASGLQRNTEAFF. CDR3 in DNA: TGTGCCAGCGGTCTGCAGAGGAACACTGAAGCTTTCTTT.

The V and J genes are TRBV6-4 and TRBJ2-1; D gene unclear. This CDR3 comprises 17 residues. V was clipped by 0 bases and J by 0 bases, with 12 bases between them. CDR1 and CDR2 from the germline V gene are MRHNA and SNTAGT. CDR3 DNA sequence: TGTGCCAGCAGTGACTCGCCGGGCTTAAGCTCCTACAATGAGCAGTTCTTC. Translated, it gives CASSDSPGLSSYNEQFF.

This chain connects TRBV9 to TRBJ1-1; tentatively, D is TRBD1 (5 bases). The germline gives CDR1 SGDLS, CDR2 YYNGEE. Trimming took off 1 base at V and 4 bases at J, with 8 bases between the two ends. This CDR3 is 13 amino acids long. The CDR3 DNA is TGTGCCAGCAGCGTACGCGGGGGCACTGAAGCTTTCTTT. It encodes CASSVRGGTEAFF.

For the CDR3, the DNA is TGTGCCAGCAGTTTCTCGTCTGCCAGATCCTACGAGCAGTACGTC. It specifies CASSFSSARSYEQYV. The chain couples TRBV6-6 to TRBJ2-7; D unclear. Between the trimmed V and J ends, which lost 4 bases and 1 base, there was a span of 14 bases. Germline V CDR1 and CDR2: MNHNY, SVGAGI (reference sequence). The CDR3 spans 15 residues.

The rearrangement uses TRBV6-5 and TRBJ1-1; D might be TRBD1 (5 bases). Deletions cut 7 bases from V and 6 bases from J, with 9 bases between. Germline V gene sequence: CDR1 MNHEY, CDR2 SVGAGI. The CDR3 is made up of 11 amino acids. The CDR3 spells CASMGTAEAFF. The CDR3 coding sequence is TGTGCCAGCATGGGGACGGCTGAAGCTTTCTTT.

The genes are TRBV25-1 and TRBJ1-1; D remains unclear. This CDR3 has 14 residues. In germline, CDR1 is MGHDK, CDR2 SYGVNS. The germline V and J ends were trimmed by 8 bases and 1 base, with 14 bases remaining between them. The CDR3 sequence is CASETWGANTEAFF. CDR3 coding DNA: TGTGCCAGCGAGACGTGGGGAGCGAACACTGAAGCTTTCTTT.

The genes are TRBV7-9 and TRBJ1-2; 10 nucleotides agree with TRBD1. This CDR3 has 14 residues. V trimming: 5 bases; J trimming: 8 bases; junction bases outside the gene matches: 8. Germline loops: CDR1 SEHNR, CDR2 FQNEAQ (reference sequence). As DNA, the CDR3 is TGTGCCAGCAGCCTCAGGACAGGGGGGGAAGGCTACACCTTC. Amino acids: CASSLRTGGEGYTF.

The J gene is TRBJ1-2, the V gene TRBV6-5; D remains ambiguous. From germline, CDR1 is MNHEY and CDR2 SVGAGI. Trimming removed 7 bases from V and 2 bases from J, with 8 bases in between. The CDR3 contains 12 residues. The CDR3 nucleotides read TGTGCCAGCAAAGCGCTGAACTATGGCTACACCTTC. It codes for CASKALNYGYTF.

This chain links TRBV5-4 with TRBJ2-7; a possible D gene is TRBD1 (6 bases). V gave up 4 bases and J gave up 5 bases, with 19 bases separating them. Germline V gene data show CDR1 as SGHNT and CDR2 as YYREEE (reference sequence). This CDR3 spans 15 amino acids. CDR3 in DNA: TGTGCCAGCAGCCACAGCGGCACAGGGCTTAACGAGCAGTACTTC. Protein: CASSHSGTGLNEQYF. The complete variable domain, with remaining parts taken from reference TRBV5-4 and TRBJ2-7, reads ETGVTQSPTHLIKTRGQQVTLRCSSQSGHNTVSWYQQALGQGPQFIFQYYREEENGRGNFPPRFSGLQFPNYSSELNVNALELDDSALYLCASSHSGTGLNEQYFGPGTRLTVT.

The chain is built from TRBV5-4 and TRBJ2-3, with TRBD1 matching over 7 bases. The ends lost 4 bases at V and 0 bases at J; junction bases unmatched: 2. Germline lookup yields CDR1 SGHNT and CDR2 YYREEE (reference sequence). This CDR3 region has 14 residues. CDR3 nucleotide sequence: TGTGCCAGCAGCGGACAGGCTAGCACAGATACGCAGTATTTT. Amino acids: CASSGQASTDTQYF.

This chain joins TRBV14 and TRBJ1-2, with TRBD1 matching 7 bases. The V gene end was trimmed by 0 bases and the J gene end by 4 bases; junction bases not matched to a gene: 8. The CDR3 spans 16 residues. Per germline, CDR1 SGHDN and CDR2 FVKESK. The CDR3 is CASSQDRFRQGYGYTF. The CDR3 DNA is TGTGCCAGCAGCCAAGATCGGTTCAGACAGGGCTATGGCTACACCTTC.

The chain carries TRBV6-4 and TRBJ1-1; possibly TRBD1 for D (6 bases). V shed 1 base and J shed 0 bases, with 33 bases lying between them. The V gene's germline CDR1 is MRHNA and CDR2 SNTAGT. The CDR3 is 23 residues long. CDR3 protein: CASSDWEYLDRPRGLTLNTEAFF. CDR3 nucleotides: TGTGCCAGCAGTGACTGGGAATATCTTGACAGGCCTCGAGGCCTGACCTTGAACACTGAAGCTTTCTTT.

This sequence joins TRBV7-2 and TRBJ2-5, with 12 bases aligning to TRBD2. Looked up from germline, CDR1 is SGHTA and CDR2 is FQGNSA. The CDR3 contains 16 residues. V trimming: 4 bases; J trimming: 1 base; junction bases outside the gene matches: 4. As DNA, the CDR3 is TGTGCCAGCAGCTCGACTAGCGGGGGACTCCAAGAGACCCAGTACTTC. It specifies CASSSTSGGLQETQYF.

V and J are TRBV7-9 and TRBJ1-2, with 7 bases matching TRBD1. This CDR3 has 13 amino acids. V gave up 3 bases and J gave up 6 bases; unmatched junction bases: 4. The germline V gene encodes CDR1 SEHNR and CDR2 FQNEAQ (reference sequence). The chain's CDR3 is CASSLEGGHGYTF. As DNA, the CDR3 is TGTGCCAGCAGCTTGGAAGGGGGCCATGGCTACACCTTC.